Presented here are 17 T cell receptor beta chains from one specimen sequenced in a study of cytomegalovirus exposure and HLA in healthy donors. Clones were sequenced by immunoSEQ multiplex PCR, and TCRdb holds only the in-frame ones, with some missing. The data contain 150,000 to 200,000 clones, nearly 90% of them seen just once; the ten biggest clones take up just over 4%. Sequencing input: PBMCs. These receptors all come from a man aged 18 to 35 in good health and CMV-seropositive.

This sequence joins TRBV9 and TRBJ1-1, with 8 bases lining up with TRBD1. The ends lost 0 bases at V and 3 bases at J; junction bases unmatched: 1. Germline V lookup: CDR1 SGDLS, CDR2 YYNGEE. The CDR3 is 14 residues long. In DNA form, the CDR3 reads TGTGCCAGCAGCGTAGACAGGGGGGACACTGAAGCTTTCTTT. Its translation: CASSVDRGDTEAFF.

The chain joins TRBV7-8 to TRBJ2-7; D possibly corresponds to TRBD1 (6 bases). Trimming removed 2 bases from V and 6 bases from J, with 17 bases in between. Germline CDR1 and CDR2: SGHVS and FQNEAQ. The CDR3 covers 15 residues. DNA of the CDR3: TGTGCCAGCAGCTTAAAGCTTGGGGGCCTACTCGAGCAGTACTTC. This encodes CASSLKLGGLLEQYF.

This rearrangement joins TRBV5-1 to TRBJ2-5; D may be TRBD1 (6 bases). The V end was cut by 5 bases, the J end by 5 bases, with 16 bases between. Germline assignment: CDR1 SGHRS and CDR2 YFSETQ. The CDR3 spans 14 residues. The CDR3 DNA sequence: TGCGCCAGCAGATCCGGGACCGACAGGGAGACCCAGTACTTC. It translates to CASRSGTDRETQYF.

The chain employs TRBV6-4 and TRBJ1-1, with D unresolved. CDR1 is MRHNA, CDR2 SNTAGT, per germline. Trimming shortened V by 3 bases and J by 0 bases, and 8 bases separated the two germline ends. The CDR3 is made up of 14 amino acids. The CDR3 sequence: CASSENGMNTEAFF. CDR3 DNA: TGTGCCAGCAGTGAAAATGGCATGAACACTGAAGCTTTCTTT.

The V call is TRBV7-9, the J call TRBJ2-7, with D unclear. CDR3 size: 12 residues. Trimming left V 3 bases short and J 0 bases short, with 3 bases between. Germline V gene sequence: CDR1 SEHNR, CDR2 FQNEAQ (reference sequence). CDR3 region: CASSFSSYEQYF. The DNA of the CDR3 is TGTGCCAGCAGCTTTAGCTCCTACGAGCAGTACTTC.

This clone was found once. The chain joins TRBV7-6 to TRBJ2-3; 7 nucleotides line up with TRBD2. The V gene end was trimmed by 4 bases and the J gene end by 2 bases; junction bases not matched to a gene: 9. This CDR3 contains 16 residues. Per germline, CDR1 SGHVS and CDR2 FNYEAQ. The CDR3 protein is CASSSGTNQFTDTQYF. In DNA, the CDR3 is TGTGCCAGCAGCTCAGGGACTAATCAATTCACAGATACGCAGTATTTT.

The chain joins TRBV28 to TRBJ1-1; D is unclear. This CDR3 has 12 residues. CDR1 and CDR2 from the germline V gene are MDHEN and SYDVKM. V was clipped by 6 bases and J by 7 bases, with 12 bases between them. CDR3 sequence (DNA): TGTGCCAGCAGGAGGGCTGAGGATGAAGCTTTCTTT. This gives the protein CASRRAEDEAFF.

The gene calls are TRBV29-1 and TRBJ2-1; TRBD2 agrees at 11 bases. V trimming: 2 bases; J trimming: 2 bases; junction bases outside the gene matches: 8. Germline lookup yields CDR1 SQVTM and CDR2 ANQGSEA. The CDR3 spans 17 residues. CDR3 coding DNA: TGCAGCGTTGAATGCGGACTAGCGGGTGAGACCTACAATGAGCAGTTCTTC. This sequence encodes CSVECGLAGETYNEQFF.

The V and J genes are TRBV5-3 and TRBJ2-3, with D possibly matching TRBD1 (5 bases). TRBV5-3 is known as an ORF, though its function is uncertain. Trimming removed 2 bases from V and 3 bases from J, with 22 bases in between. The CDR3 has 18 amino acids. The CDR3 loop is CARSFSDLDSPRTDTQYF. DNA of the CDR3: TGTGCCAGAAGCTTTTCCGACCTTGACAGCCCGAGGACAGATACGCAGTATTTT.

This clone was counted a single time. The chain links TRBV4-1 to TRBJ1-1; 7 positions match TRBD1. Germline CDR1 reads MGHRA; CDR2 reads YSYEKL. This CDR3 has 16 residues. V trimming: 4 bases; J trimming: 0 bases; junction bases outside the gene matches: 8. CDR3 coding DNA: TGCGCCAGCAGCCGCGACAGGGTGGGAATGAACACTGAAGCTTTCTTT. It codes for CASSRDRVGMNTEAFF.

The chain couples TRBV18 to TRBJ2-1, with D possibly matching TRBD2 (6 bases). Looked up from germline, CDR1 is KGHSH and CDR2 is LQKENI. The CDR3 has 14 residues. Trimming took 3 bases from V and 10 from J, leaving 16 bases between them. The CDR3 DNA reads as TGTGCCAGCTCACCTGGGACTCCCCCCGGGGAGCAGTTCTTC. Translation: CASSPGTPPGEQFF.

The rearrangement links TRBV19 to TRBJ2-1; 9 bases align to TRBD2. Trimming took 5 bases from V and 4 from J; bases not matched to a gene: 9. The germline gives CDR1 LNHDA, CDR2 SQIVND (reference sequence). There are 16 residues in the CDR3. The CDR3 DNA reads as TGTGCCAGTAGTGGCAATAGCGGGAGTAGGTACAATGAGCAGTTCTTC. The encoded protein is CASSGNSGSRYNEQFF.

This rearrangement joins TRBV11-3 to TRBJ2-7, with 8 bases that match TRBD2. Germline-derived CDR1 and CDR2 are SGHNT and YENEEA. CDR3 size: 14 residues. V shed 7 bases, J shed 3 bases, and the junction held 8 bases outside the gene matches. Here the CDR3 DNA reads TGTGCCAGCACCCGGGGGGGACAAAACTACGAGCAGTACTTC. Protein: CASTRGGQNYEQYF.

J is TRBJ1-3 and V is TRBV11-2; D possibly corresponds to TRBD1 (5 bases). The V end lost 2 bases, the J end lost 2 bases, and 13 bases lay between the germline ends. There are 16 residues in the CDR3. Germline V gene sequence: CDR1 SGHAT, CDR2 FQNNGV. The CDR3 sequence is CASSLPMTATGNTIYF. CDR3 DNA sequence: TGTGCCAGCAGCTTACCTATGACAGCAACTGGAAACACCATATATTTT.

The chain joins TRBV7-9 to TRBJ2-2; no firm D call. CDR1 and CDR2 (germline): SEHNR, FQNEAQ (reference sequence). This CDR3 comprises 14 residues. V lost 4 bases, J lost 0 bases, and 6 bases lay in between. This chain's CDR3 is CASSSVSNTGELFF. The CDR3 coding sequence is TGTGCCAGCAGCTCAGTCTCGAACACCGGGGAGCTGTTTTTT.

This clone was detected only once. The chain is built from TRBV6-5 and TRBJ2-7; 7 nucleotides align to TRBD1. Germline V gene sequence: CDR1 MNHEY, CDR2 SVGAGI. The trim removed 4 bases at V and 3 bases at J, leaving 9 bases unmatched. There are 15 residues in the CDR3. CDR3 amino acids: CASSFRPRTGYEQYF. CDR3 bases: TGTGCCAGCAGTTTCCGCCCAAGGACAGGCTACGAGCAGTACTTC.

The chain employs TRBV11-2 and TRBJ2-1, with 9 bases matching TRBD2. Losses at the gene ends were 3 bases for V and 8 bases for J; bases not matched to a gene: 8. Per the germline V gene, CDR1 is SGHAT and CDR2 is FQNNGV. This CDR3 spans 15 amino acids. The CDR3 loop is CASSFLAGGPDEQFF. Here the CDR3 DNA reads TGTGCCAGCAGCTTCCTCGCGGGAGGGCCGGATGAGCAGTTCTTC.